This T cell receptor (beta chain) is from a study of response to subunit inactivated influenza vaccine. Study-level results: Few new T cells, the authors suggested, are recruited by each seasonal influenza vaccination.

The CDR3 runs 19 residues. In germline, CDR1 is SGDLS, CDR2 YYNGEE. V lost 1 base and J lost 2, with 23 bases in between. A note on this clonotype: Antigen unknown.

TCRdb re-analysed the RT-PCR reads in MiXCR, keeping a single row per CDR3 protein. The sample includes more than 550,000 distinct CDR3 sequences, approximately 12% of them seen just once. This chain links TRBV9 with TRBJ2-3; no reliable D call. The starting material was PBMCs from blood, obtained on the day of vaccination. The TCR was taken from a man aged 45 to 65 who received an inactivated influenza vaccine. The CDR3 reads CASSVIRRNSTLSTDTQYF. CDR3 bases: TGTGCCAGCAGCGTAATCCGCCGGAACAGTACTCTGTCCACAGATACGCAGTATTTT.